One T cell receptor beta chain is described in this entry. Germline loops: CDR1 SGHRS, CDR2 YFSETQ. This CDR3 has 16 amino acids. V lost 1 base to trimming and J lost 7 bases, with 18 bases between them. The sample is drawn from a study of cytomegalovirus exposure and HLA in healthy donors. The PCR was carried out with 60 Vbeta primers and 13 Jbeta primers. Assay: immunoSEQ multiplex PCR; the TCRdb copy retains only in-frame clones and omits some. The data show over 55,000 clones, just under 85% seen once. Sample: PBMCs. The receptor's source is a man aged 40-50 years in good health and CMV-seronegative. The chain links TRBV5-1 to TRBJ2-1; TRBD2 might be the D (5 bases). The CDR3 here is CASSLISGPRANEQFF. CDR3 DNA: TGCGCCAGCAGCTTGATCTCCGGGCCGCGGGCGAATGAGCAGTTCTTC.